This T cell receptor (beta chain) was observed in a study of cytomegalovirus exposure and HLA in healthy donors. The length of the CDR3 is 13 residues. V lost 5 bases and J 7 bases, leaving 15 bases between the germline ends. Germline assignment: CDR1 SSHAT and CDR2 FNYEAQ (reference sequence). With 60 Vbeta and 13 Jbeta primers, the PCR was carried out. Repertoires were generated with immunoSEQ multiplex PCR, while TCRdb's copy carries only in-frame clones and drops some. The top ten clones hold roughly 1.8% of a sample with around 130,000 clones, roughly three quarters of them seen once. Broader study findings: A link between a missense DCLRE1C variant and TCR beta V- and J-gene trimming emerged from a later analysis. In a later analysis, HLA-associated beta chains showed higher expansion and lower generation probabilities than comparable chains. It was likely that a cluster of highly shared sequence variants was a sequencing artifact. Among TCR beta chains, those listed as cytomegalovirus-associated numbered some 160.

A word on this clone: Its antigen is as yet unknown.

Material for sequencing was PBMCs. The origin of this receptor is a woman aged 40 to 50 in good health and CMV-seronegative. The chain is built from TRBV7-7 and TRBJ2-7, with a weak D call TRBD1 (6 bases). CDR3 region: CASSPTGQREQYF. The CDR3 DNA reads as TGTGCCAGCAGCCCTACAGGGCAGCGGGAGCAGTACTTC.